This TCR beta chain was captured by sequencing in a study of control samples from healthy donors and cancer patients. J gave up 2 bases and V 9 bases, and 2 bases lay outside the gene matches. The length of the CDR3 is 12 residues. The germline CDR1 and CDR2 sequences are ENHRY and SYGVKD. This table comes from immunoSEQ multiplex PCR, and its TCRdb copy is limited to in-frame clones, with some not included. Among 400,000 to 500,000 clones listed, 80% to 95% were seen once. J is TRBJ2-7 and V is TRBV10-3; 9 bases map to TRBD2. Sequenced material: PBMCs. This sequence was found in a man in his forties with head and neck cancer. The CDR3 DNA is TGTGCCATTGCGGGGGGGACCTACGAGCAGTACTTC. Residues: CAIAGGTYEQYF.